This entry features one TCR beta chain sequence. This entry is derived from a study of blood T cell repertoires in COVID-19. Germline V gives CDR1 SGHTA, CDR2 FQGTGA. This CDR3 comprises 13 residues. V lost 5 bases and J 8 bases, leaving 13 bases between the germline ends. The assay was immunoSEQ multiplex PCR, and TCRdb's table has in-frame clones only and misses some. Among 90,000 to 100,000 clones, approximately 86% were seen once, and the ten largest hold less than 2%. Sequenced sample: peripheral blood. The TCR originated in a man aged 80 or over with acute or convalescent COVID-19. This sequence joins TRBV7-3 and TRBJ2-1; the D is unclear. In DNA form, the CDR3 reads TGTGCCAGCAGCCTGAGCCCGTCGGATGAGCAGTTCTTC. This encodes CASSLSPSDEQFF.